Sequencing of this T cell receptor beta chain was carried out in a study of neurological immune-mediated disorders. The authors made cDNA by 5'RACE with 10-nucleotide random UMIs. Using its own MiXCR run on the 5' RACE reads, TCRdb lists one record per CDR3 protein. The profile covers tens of thousands of distinct CDR3 sequences, with 13% appearing a single time and more than 9.5% taken by the ten largest. Indicated time point: longitudinal time-point 3. As healthy controls, volunteers from a blood bank in Maryland, USA, were used. Germline V lookup: CDR1 DFQATT, CDR2 SNEGSKA (reference sequence). Between the trimmed V and J ends, which lost 4 bases and 3 bases, there was a span of 14 bases. The CDR3 has 14 amino acids. This clonotype was detected only a few times.

This TCR derives from a man aged 25 to 45 in good health. The rearrangement joins TRBV20-1 to TRBJ2-3; D unresolved. Specimen: PBMCs. The CDR3 protein is CSATLPGDTDTQYF. The CDR3 DNA is TGCAGTGCTACCCTCCCTGGTGATACAGATACGCAGTATTTT.